This T cell receptor beta chain is from a study of lymphopenia after photon versus proton radiotherapy. Profiling relied on immunoSEQ multiplex PCR, and the TCRdb table lists in-frame clones only, not all of them. Found here are roughly 63,000 clones, 84% of them singletons; the top ten hold just over 2%. V shed 0 bases and J shed 5 bases, with 7 bases lying between them. CDR3 length equals 14 residues. Germline CDR1 and CDR2: SGHVS and FNYEAQ. This chain uses TRBV7-6 with TRBJ2-2; D is unclear. This clonotype was obtained from a man between 60 and 75 years old with pancreatic cancer. This sample comprised peripheral blood, obtained from a patient treated with proton-based radiotherapy. The CDR3 nucleotides are TGTGCCAGCAGCTTAGCCCCGGCGACCGGGGAGCTGTTTTTT. Protein: CASSLAPATGELFF.